This TCR beta chain derives from a study of T cell responses to AZD1222 COVID-19 vaccine (dated by TCRdb to the early 2020s). General notes on the study: TCR sequencing covered over 230 trial participants: about 210 given two doses of AZD1222 and about 26 given two doses of MenACWY control vaccine. Trial participants were enrolled by age into 18-55, 56-69 and 70-plus year subgroups, with approximately 150, 28 and 58 TCR-sequenced participants respectively. On the study overall, not on this receptor specifically: Participants were mostly white British, with more females than males. The authors suggested clonal diversity may have been underestimated. After two AZD1222 doses, spike-specific TCR breadth and depth were significantly higher than at day 0 and than in MenACWY recipients. Because no day 14 peak-response samples were available, repertoires were characterized only after the peak T cell response. In the small 56-69-year group, the increase in depth fell short of significance, most likely because of low power. CD4 TCRs associated with the vaccine covered the entire spike protein, and the dominant responses were in regions 160-218 and 743-854. Reportedly, close to half of the unique spike-specific TCRs recognized epitopes lying outside the regions that are mutated in the B.1.351 and B.1.1.7 variants. Conclusions about previously exposed vaccinees are limited because only six or seven AZD1222 recipients were SARS-CoV-2 seropositive at baseline.

About this clone: Which antigen it targets is not known. No per-base quality is available; no much larger clone lies one base away.

The CDR3 runs 16 residues from the cysteine to the phenylalanine. Only the CDR3 DNA is retained, 48 bases long and in frame from the first base. V has 4 bases trimmed and J has 7 bases trimmed; junction bases matching no gene number 8. The germline V gene encodes CDR1 SGHDT and CDR2 YYEEEE. The CDR3 regions of human TCRbeta chains were analyzed by immunosequencing. On the authors' methods: TCRs in the repertoires were compared against a reference library of SARS-CoV-2-specific TCRs that had been generated with the MIRA antigen-specificity platform. Breadth meant the fraction of unique TCRs that were SARS-CoV-2-associated, whereas depth meant the fraction of total T cells that were SARS-CoV-2-associated. Each spike-specific TCR was assigned to its reactive spike region and to a CD4 or CD8 class using the MIRA data. Log10-transformed breadth and depth values were compared by one-way ANOVA with Sidak's multiple comparisons tests. TCRdb obtained this table from immuneACCESS and retained in-frame rearrangements with V and J assigned. These tables miss some clones; where compared with another copy, unresolved V genes account for less than half of the shortfall, and the remainder is unexplained. The V and J calls and clone size were taken over from that table, and D and trimming were inferred from the DNA. This sample has more than 70,000 clones in its table, and less than 95% of those were observed once. The ten largest account for around 3.4% of the sample.

The sample's time point label is to be understood as: about 28 days (+/-7) after the second vaccine dose. AZD1222 recipients given second doses at about 4 weeks or at about 12 weeks were pooled, since spike-specific TCR depth and breadth were not found to differ between the two schedules. Samples from vaccinated people were obtained from the UK trials COV001 and COV002, which included a single-blind randomized controlled phase 2/3 trial of AZD1222 (ChAdOx1 nCoV-19) in healthy adults. For TCRbeta chain sequencing, PBMC samples were collected from trial participants at day 0 and at day 28 after the second dose.

This TCR was sampled from an adult who received the AZD1222 COVID-19 vaccine. The chain is made from TRBV5-6 and TRBJ2-2; 12 bases in the junction line up with TRBD2. Sequenced material: peripheral blood, taken 28 days after the second AZD1222 dose. The DNA sequence reads TGTGCCAGCAGCCCCCTAGCGGGGGGGGTTAACGGGGAGCTGTTTTTT. Its coded protein is CASSPLAGGVNGELFF.